These 24 T cell receptor beta chains originate from one sample sequenced in a study of post-analysis software for immune sequencing data. The study's findings and limits: Among 5 or 6 TRBV segments more frequent in patients than controls were TRBV5-6, TRBV5-1 and TRBV20-1.

Each TCR beta cDNA library carried unique molecular identifiers. TCRdb re-derived calls from the PCR reads in MiXCR, one entry per CDR3 protein. The sample has roughly 700,000 distinct CDR3 sequences; 25% to 30% are singletons. No antigen has been identified for these receptors. Sequencing input: blood. These receptors came from a girl aged 10 to 17 with multiple sclerosis.

The rearrangement links TRBV6-1 to TRBJ1-2; possibly TRBD1 for D (5 bases). Germline CDR1 and CDR2: MNHNS and SASEGT. V shed 1 base and J shed 5 bases, with 11 bases lying between them. The CDR3 length is 14 residues. The CDR3: CASSEDSWGYGYTF. The CDR3, as DNA: TGTGCCAGCAGTGAAGACAGCTGGGGGTATGGCTACACCTTC.

This clonotype came up a few times. This chain links TRBV29-1 with TRBJ1-1; D remains ambiguous. Germline CDR1 is SQVTM and CDR2 is ANQGSEA. V was clipped by 5 bases and J by 4 bases, with 14 bases between them. The CDR3 runs to 13 residues. DNA of the CDR3: TGCAGCGTTAAATCCCCGCGGGGCACTGAAGCTTTCTTT. Translated, it gives CSVKSPRGTEAFF.

The V gene is TRBV4-1, the J gene TRBJ2-1; tentative D call: TRBD1 (6 bases). V was clipped by 1 base and J by 4 bases, with 11 bases between them. CDR3 length: 15 amino acids. Germline V CDR1 and CDR2: MGHRA, YSYEKL. The CDR3 reads CASSQVYDRYNEQFF. The CDR3 region has the DNA TGCGCCAGCAGCCAAGTGTACGACAGGTACAATGAGCAGTTCTTC.

The V gene is TRBV28, the J gene TRBJ1-5; possibly TRBD1 for D (6 bases). The V and J ends lost 5 bases and 3 bases respectively, with 17 bases between them. The CDR3 has 16 amino acids. Germline V CDR1 and CDR2: MDHEN, SYDVKM. The DNA of the CDR3 is TGTGCCAGCAGTCCCAGGGGCAGGGTGGACAATCAGCCCCAGCATTTT. Protein product: CASSPRGRVDNQPQHF. Full variable domain (outside the CDR3, taken from reference TRBV28 and TRBJ1-5): DVKVTQSSRYLVKRTGEKVFLECVQDMDHENMFWYRQDPGLGLRLIYFSYDVKMKEKGDIPEGYSVSREKKERFSLILESASTNQTSMYLCASSPRGRVDNQPQHFGDGTRLSIL.

This clonotype was picked up a small number of times. The J gene is TRBJ2-3, the V gene TRBV9; D is possibly TRBD1 (5 bases). V lost 3 bases and J 2 bases, leaving 16 bases between the germline ends. Germline CDR1 and CDR2: SGDLS and YYNGEE. The CDR3 length is 16 residues. The CDR3 protein is CASSGGTPTATDTQYF. In DNA, the CDR3 is TGTGCCAGCAGCGGTGGAACCCCGACAGCCACAGATACGCAGTATTTT.

This clonotype was detected only a few times. The chain has TRBV28 and TRBJ1-2, with D possibly TRBD1 on 6 matching bases. Germline V gene data show CDR1 as MDHEN and CDR2 as SYDVKM. Trimming took 6 bases from V and 7 from J, leaving 6 bases between them. This CDR3 region has 10 residues. The chain's CDR3 is CASRGAGYTF. The CDR3, as DNA: TGTGCCAGCAGGGGGGCTGGCTACACCTTC.

The V call is TRBV4-3, the J call TRBJ2-1, with D uncertain. The length of the CDR3 is 15 residues. Germline loops: CDR1 LGHNA, CDR2 YSLEER. The V end was cut by 0 bases, the J end by 10 bases, with 16 bases between. This CDR3 is CASSQDVRPIYEQFF. The CDR3 DNA is TGCGCCAGCAGCCAAGACGTTCGGCCGATCTACGAGCAGTTCTTC.

The J gene is TRBJ2-4, the V gene TRBV3-1, with 11 bases identical to TRBD1. The CDR3 runs 21 residues. CDR1 and CDR2 (germline): LGHDT, YNNKEL (reference sequence). V dropped 4 bases and J dropped 2; count of bases not matched to a gene: 19. As DNA, the CDR3 is TGTGCCAGCAGCCCATCCCTTAGGGGGACAGGGGGTTGGGGAACCAAAAACATTCAGTACTTC. This codes for CASSPSLRGTGGWGTKNIQYF.

This clonotype has a handful of counts. The J gene is TRBJ1-5, the V gene TRBV6-6; maybe TRBD1 (6 bases). The CDR3 consists of 16 residues. Germline loops: CDR1 MNHNY, CDR2 SVGAGI (reference sequence). V was pared by 6 bases and J by 0 bases, with 15 bases between. The CDR3 here is CASRPGQLYSNQPQHF. CDR3 bases: TGTGCCAGCAGACCAGGACAGCTGTATAGCAATCAGCCCCAGCATTTT.

A note on this clonotype: One base away lies a much larger clone, so this may be a sequencing read error. This chain links TRBV29-1 with TRBJ1-5; D is perhaps TRBD1 (6 bases). The CDR3 loop spans 12 amino acids. Germline V gene lookup returns CDR1 SQVTM and CDR2 ANQGSEA. V was shortened by 4 bases and J by 4 bases, with 8 bases between the two germline ends. CDR3 in amino acids: CSVVGGNQPQHF. The CDR3 DNA is TGCAGCGTTGTAGGGGGGAATCAGCCCCAGCATTTT.

The chain recombines TRBV5-1 with TRBJ2-1, with 9 nucleotides matching TRBD1. V lost 5 bases, J lost 3 bases, and 6 bases stayed unmatched. This CDR3 spans 15 amino acids. Looked up from germline, CDR1 is SGHRS and CDR2 is YFSETQ. DNA of the CDR3: TGCGCCAGCAGACCTGGGACAGGGAACTACAATGAGCAGTTCTTC. It translates to CASRPGTGNYNEQFF.

At least ten counts were recorded for this clonotype. The rearrangement links TRBV10-3 to TRBJ2-5; tentative D call: TRBD1 (6 bases). Germline V CDR1 and CDR2: ENHRY, SYGVKD. V gave up 4 bases and J gave up 4 bases, with 13 bases separating them. This CDR3 has 14 residues. CDR3 DNA: TGTGCCATCAGTGCCGGACAGAGGGCAGAGACCCAGTACTTC. It is translated as CAISAGQRAETQYF.

Notes on this clonotype: One junction end disagrees with the germline gene, perhaps due to a read error. The chain employs TRBV7-9 and TRBJ1-6; 7 nucleotides align to TRBD1. The CDR3 spans 16 residues. Germline CDR1 reads SEHNR; CDR2 reads FQNEAQ (reference sequence). CDR3 bases: TGTGCCAGCAGCCCACGGAACAGGGGTGCAGGATCACCCCGCCACTTT. Its protein is CASSPRNRGAGSPRHF.

To note about this clonotype: One junction end disagrees with the germline gene, perhaps due to a read error. This chain joins TRBV6-1 and TRBJ1-5, with D hard to call. Germline V gives CDR1 MNHNS, CDR2 SASEGT. The CDR3 contains 12 residues. The CDR3 is CASRHANRPQHF. The DNA of the CDR3 is TGTGCCAGCAGACACGCCAATCGGCCCCAGCATTTT.

There are a few counts of this clonotype. The rearrangement links TRBV20-1 to TRBJ2-1; D possibly corresponds to TRBD1 (6 bases). The closer fit of TRBJ2-7 to the DNA end suggests the J call may be wrong. Germline V gene lookup returns CDR1 DFQATT and CDR2 SNEGSKA (reference sequence). This CDR3 has 14 residues. The CDR3 bases are TGCAGCCCCCACAGGGCAGTCTCCTACAATGAGCAGTACTTC. Translated, it gives CSPHRAVSYNEQYF.

There are a few counts of this clonotype. V and J are TRBV7-2 and TRBJ1-4; D is perhaps TRBD1 (6 bases). The CDR3 extends over 14 amino acids. The V end was cut by 3 bases, the J end by 6 bases, with 11 bases between. Germline V gene lookup returns CDR1 SGHTA and CDR2 FQGNSA. The CDR3 is CASSFGRGDEKLFF. The CDR3 region has the DNA TGTGCCAGCAGCTTCGGCAGGGGAGATGAAAAACTGTTTTTT.

V usage is TRBV12-3 or TRBV12-4 and J usage is TRBJ1-2; D is perhaps TRBD1 (5 bases). Trimming stripped 3 bases from V and 8 bases from J, with 13 bases between. The CDR3 extends over 13 amino acids. CDR3 in amino acids: CASSFGGPWGYTF. DNA of the CDR3: TGTGCCAGCAGTTTCGGGGGTCCCTGGGGCTACACCTTC.

This clonotype was seen a handful of times. The chain is built from TRBV11-2 and TRBJ2-2; 7 bases agree with TRBD1. Germline V gene data show CDR1 as SGHAT and CDR2 as FQNNGV. This CDR3 spans 15 amino acids. V dropped 1 base and J dropped 7; count of bases not matched to a gene: 6. In DNA form, the CDR3 reads TGTGCCAGCAGCTTAGGAGGGGGCAAGGTCGGGGAGCTGTTTTTT. It specifies CASSLGGGKVGELFF.

The chain carries TRBV25-1 and TRBJ1-1; D ambiguous. The CDR3 totals 13 residues. Deletions cut 7 bases from V and 3 bases from J, with 12 bases between. Germline values: CDR1 MGHDK, CDR2 SYGVNS. CDR3: CASTTHRDTEAFF. The CDR3 DNA is TGTGCCAGCACCACCCATAGGGACACTGAAGCTTTCTTT.

J is TRBJ2-1 and V is TRBV27; 7 bases agree with TRBD2. The ends lost 0 bases at V and 7 bases at J; junction bases unmatched: 18. This CDR3 region has 19 residues. The germline V gene has CDR1 MNHEY and CDR2 SMNVEV (reference sequence). The CDR3 region has the DNA TGTGCCAGCAGTTTATCCCCGGCTAGTGGGAGGGCCGCTAGGAATGAGCAGTTCTTC. It specifies CASSLSPASGRAARNEQFF.

This sequence joins TRBV2 and TRBJ1-5; D possibly corresponds to TRBD1 (6 bases). The V end lost 6 bases, the J end lost 4 bases, and 28 bases lay between the germline ends. CDR3 length: 19 amino acids. Per germline, CDR1 SNHLY and CDR2 FYNNEI. The CDR3 DNA reads as TGTGCCAGCAGGAAGGACAGCTACTCTGCATCCTCCCTTAATCAGCCCCAGCATTTT. It encodes CASRKDSYSASSLNQPQHF.

V usage is TRBV20-1 and J usage is TRBJ2-1; D gene unclear. This CDR3 is built from 15 residues. V shed 7 bases and J shed 0 bases, with 16 bases lying between them. Germline lookup yields CDR1 DFQATT and CDR2 SNEGSKA (reference sequence). The CDR3 bases are TGCAGTGTTAAACTTGTACCGAGCTCCTACAATGAGCAGTTCTTC. This sequence encodes CSVKLVPSSYNEQFF.

CDR3 protein: CASSYPGEAGELFF. The CDR3 DNA sequence: TGTGCCAGCAGTTACCCTGGAGAGGCCGGGGAGCTGTTTTTT. The chain recombines TRBV6-2 or TRBV6-3 with TRBJ2-2; D ambiguous. This CDR3 contains 14 residues. The germline V gene encodes CDR1 MNHEY and CDR2 SVGEGT. The ends were cut back, 2 bases at V and 6 bases at J, with 10 bases in the middle.

The chain combines TRBV5-1 with TRBJ2-4; a possible D gene is TRBD2 (6 bases). Gene TRBJ2-5 matches the end of the DNA better, so the J call may be wrong. CDR3 length equals 15 residues. Germline CDR1 SGHRS, CDR2 YFSETQ. CDR3 sequence (DNA): TGCGCCAGCAGCTTGGAGCCCGGGAGTGGTGAGACCCAGTACTTC. It yields the protein CASSLEPGSGETQYF.